This entry lists 7 T cell receptor beta chains sequenced from one sample in a study of cytomegalovirus exposure and HLA in healthy donors. With 60 Vbeta and 13 Jbeta primers, the PCR was carried out. Sequencing was performed with immunoSEQ multiplex PCR; in TCRdb, only in-frame clones are kept and a portion is missing. The specimen's table records about 130,000 clones. Material for sequencing was PBMCs. Receptors originate from a woman between 40 and 50 years old in good health and CMV-seropositive.

This chain links TRBV27 with TRBJ1-2, with 7 bases fitting TRBD1. Trimming removed 3 bases from V and 4 bases from J; junction bases left unmatched: 2. This CDR3 spans 13 amino acids. From germline, CDR1 is MNHEY and CDR2 SMNVEV (reference sequence). As DNA, the CDR3 is TGTGCCAGCAGTTTTCGACAGGGCTATGGCTACACCTTC. Its translation is CASSFRQGYGYTF.

The chain recombines TRBV6-5 with TRBJ1-1; 8 bases match TRBD1. V lost 4 bases and J lost 0; bases outside the gene matches: 4. The V gene's germline CDR1 is MNHEY and CDR2 SVGAGI. CDR3 length: 15 amino acids. The CDR3 DNA sequence: TGTGCCAGCAGTTCACGGACAGGGTTGAACACTGAAGCTTTCTTT. Its translation is CASSSRTGLNTEAFF.

The chain combines TRBV2 with TRBJ2-5; D is unclear. Trimming pared 0 bases from V and 3 bases from J, leaving 8 bases between. The length of the CDR3 is 14 residues. Germline-derived CDR1 and CDR2 are SNHLY and FYNNEI. The DNA of the CDR3 is TGTGCCAGCAGTGAAGCTAGAGGAGAAGAGACCCAGTACTTC. As protein: CASSEARGEETQYF.

V is TRBV18 and J is TRBJ2-1; possibly TRBD2 for D (6 bases). Germline assignment: CDR1 KGHSH and CDR2 LQKENI. The length of the CDR3 is 15 residues. V shed 3 bases and J shed 8 bases, with 17 bases lying between them. The CDR3 here is CASSPDRVGGDEQFF. As DNA, the CDR3 is TGTGCCAGCTCACCTGACCGGGTAGGCGGGGATGAGCAGTTCTTC.

The chain couples TRBV9 to TRBJ1-2; TRBD1 agrees at 12 bases. This CDR3 is built from 15 residues. CDR1 is SGDLS, CDR2 YYNGEE, per germline. Losses at the gene ends were 3 bases for V and 4 bases for J; bases not matched to a gene: 4. CDR3 protein: CASSAGTGGLYGYTF. The CDR3 DNA reads as TGTGCCAGCAGCGCCGGGACAGGGGGCCTCTATGGCTACACCTTC.

Written as DNA, the CDR3 is TGCGCCAGCAGCCTGGAGAGGGTCCCCGGGGAGCTGTTTTTT. Its protein product is CASSLERVPGELFF. V gene TRBV5-1 combines with J gene TRBJ2-2; perhaps TRBD2 as D (5 bases). Germline CDR1 and CDR2: SGHRS and YFSETQ. The V gene lost 4 bases and the J gene lost 6 bases, with 13 bases spanning the gap. The CDR3 covers 14 residues. The whole variable domain, remainder taken from reference TRBV5-1 and TRBJ2-2, is KAGVTQTPRYLIKTRGQQVTLSCSPISGHRSVSWYQQTPGQGLQFLFEYFSETQRNKGNFPGRFSGRQFSNSRSEMNVSTLELGDSALYLCASSLERVPGELFFGEGSRLTVL.

The chain employs TRBV7-2 and TRBJ1-5, with D perhaps TRBD1 (5 bases). The CDR3 has 14 amino acids. V gave up 6 bases and J gave up 4 bases, with 13 bases separating them. The germline gives CDR1 SGHTA, CDR2 FQGNSA. Written as DNA, the CDR3 is TGTGCCAGCAGTTCCCGGGGGGAGAATCAGCCCCAGCATTTT. Protein sequence: CASSSRGENQPQHF.